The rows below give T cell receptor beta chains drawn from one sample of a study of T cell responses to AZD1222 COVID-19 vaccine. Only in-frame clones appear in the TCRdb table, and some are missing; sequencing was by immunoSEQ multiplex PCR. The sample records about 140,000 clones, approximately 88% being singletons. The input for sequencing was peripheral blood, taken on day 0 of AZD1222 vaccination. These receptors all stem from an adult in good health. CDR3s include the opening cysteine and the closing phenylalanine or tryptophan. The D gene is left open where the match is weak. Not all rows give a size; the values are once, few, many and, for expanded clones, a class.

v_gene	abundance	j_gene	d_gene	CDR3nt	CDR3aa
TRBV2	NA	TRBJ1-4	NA	TGTGCCAGCAGTCAAGGGGACCATAATGAAAAACTGTTTTTT	CASSQGDHNEKLFF
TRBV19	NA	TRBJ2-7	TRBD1	TGTGCCAGTAGTTGGACAGGGGCCAGCAGCTCCTACGAGCAGTACTTC	CASSWTGASSSYEQYF
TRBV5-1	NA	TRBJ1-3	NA	TGCGCCAGCAGCTTGGGCCCGGGTAGGGCTGGAAACACCATATATTTT	CASSLGPGRAGNTIYF
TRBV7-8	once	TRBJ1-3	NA	TGTGCCAGCAGCTTATCCCCGCCCTTTACATCTGGAAACACCATATATTTT	CASSLSPPFTSGNTIYF
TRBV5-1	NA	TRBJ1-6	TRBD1	TGCGCCAGCAGGTACAGGGGTAATTCACCCCTCCACTTT	CASRYRGNSPLHF
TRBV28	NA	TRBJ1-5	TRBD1	TGTGCCAGCCGAAGAGGACAGGGATCCTGGGCCCAGCATTTT	CASRRGQGSWAQHF
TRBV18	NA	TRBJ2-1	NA	TGTGCCAGCTCACCGACTCTATTCGATGAGCAGTTCTTC	CASSPTLFDEQFF
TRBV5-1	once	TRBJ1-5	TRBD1	TGCGCCAGCAGCTTAACGGCAGGGGGAAATCAGCCCCAGCATTTT	CASSLTAGGNQPQHF
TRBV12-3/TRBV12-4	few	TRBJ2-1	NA	TGTGCCAGCAGTTTAGGTCAATCCAATGAGCAGTTCTTC	CASSLGQSNEQFF
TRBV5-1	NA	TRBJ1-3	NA	TGCGCCAGCAGCTTGGAACGTGGAAACACCATATATTTT	CASSLERGNTIYF
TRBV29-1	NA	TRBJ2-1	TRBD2	TGCAGCGTCGCTCGGACTAGCGGGAGCGATGAGCAGTTCTTC	CSVARTSGSDEQFF
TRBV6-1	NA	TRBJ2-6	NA	TGTGCCAGCAGTGATCCACCACGTTCTTCTGGGGCCAACGTCCTGACTTTC	CASSDPPRSSGANVLTF
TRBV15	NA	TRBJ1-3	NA	TGTGCCACCAGCAGAGTTGGGGCCGACAGTCCGTACGGAAACACCATATATTTT	CATSRVGADSPYGNTIYF
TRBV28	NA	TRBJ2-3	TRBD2	TGTGCCAGCAGAACCTACCACGGGACTAGCAATACTAGCACAGATACGCAGTATTTT	CASRTYHGTSNTSTDTQYF
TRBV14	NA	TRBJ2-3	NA	TGTGCCAGCAGCCATCACTTCTTTGATACGCAGTATTTT	CASSHHFFDTQYF
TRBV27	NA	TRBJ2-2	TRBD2	TGTGCCTCCCGGGAGGACTGGAACACCGGGGAGCTGTTTTTT	CASREDWNTGELFF
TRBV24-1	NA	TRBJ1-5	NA	TGTGCCACCAGTGTCGGGGGGGAGGGCAGACAGCCCCAGCATTTT	CATSVGGEGRQPQHF
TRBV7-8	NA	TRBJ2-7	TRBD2	TGTGCCAGCACCCGAGCGGGAAGGTCCTACGAGCAGTACTTC	CASTRAGRSYEQYF
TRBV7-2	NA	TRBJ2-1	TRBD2	TGTGCCAGCAGCCTACGGGGGGGGTTTGCAAGTGAGCAGTTCTTC	CASSLRGGFASEQFF
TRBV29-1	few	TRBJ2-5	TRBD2	TGCAGCGTGGGGACTAGCGGTTACTCGACCCAGTACTTC	CSVGTSGYSTQYF
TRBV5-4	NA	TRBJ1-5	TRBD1	TGTGCCAGCAGCTTGGTGGGACAGGGGGTTCGCAATCAGCCCCAGCATTTT	CASSLVGQGVRNQPQHF
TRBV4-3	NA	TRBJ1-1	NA	TGCGCCAGCAGCCCCGGGGCTTTTTCACCGACTGAAGCTTTCTTT	CASSPGAFSPTEAFF
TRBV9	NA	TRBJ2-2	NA	TGTGCCAGCAGCCCCCGGACGCTGAACACCGGGGAGCTGTTTTTT	CASSPRTLNTGELFF
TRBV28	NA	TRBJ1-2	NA	TGTGCCAGCAGTCTCGGCGGAACTAACTATGGCTACACCTTC	CASSLGGTNYGYTF
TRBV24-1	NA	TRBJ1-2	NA	TGTGCCACCAGTGACCACGACACCTATGGCTACACCTTC	CATSDHDTYGYTF
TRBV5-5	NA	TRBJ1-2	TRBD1	TGTGCCAGCAGCTTGGATCCGGGACAGGGGTTCGGCTACACCTTC	CASSLDPGQGFGYTF
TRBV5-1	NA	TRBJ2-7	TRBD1	TGCGCCAGCAGCGCATTACAGGGGAACGAGCAGTACTTC	CASSALQGNEQYF
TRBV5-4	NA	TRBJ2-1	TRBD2	TGTGCCAGCAGTCCCGGGACTAGCGGAGTCAATGAGCAGTTCTTC	CASSPGTSGVNEQFF
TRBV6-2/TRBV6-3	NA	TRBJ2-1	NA	TGTGCCAGCAGTCGGTCGAGGGTTGGGACAACAGACAATGAGCAGTTCTTC	CASSRSRVGTTDNEQFF
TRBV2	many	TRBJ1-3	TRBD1	TGTGCCAGCCTTTGGACAGGGTTGGGTTCTGGAAACACCATATATTTT	CASLWTGLGSGNTIYF
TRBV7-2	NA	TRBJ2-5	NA	TGTGCCAGCAGCCCGGCTACGCAAGAGACCCAGTACTTC	CASSPATQETQYF